The rows below give T cell receptor beta chains drawn from one sample of a study of T cells in Graves' hyperthyroidism and ophthalmopathy. TCRdb re-derived calls from the multiplex PCR reads in MiXCR, one entry per CDR3 protein. The repertoire holds under 800,000 distinct CDR3 sequences, with around 15% as singletons. The specimen sequenced was blood. The receptors shown here come from a young woman with Graves' hyperthyroidism. Both conserved end residues are part of each CDR3. Each record gives: clone size, J gene, V gene, D gene, CDR3 protein, CDR3 DNA. A D gene is named only where the DNA matches it firmly. Clone size, where shown, is once, few, many, or a class for clones that have expanded.

clone size: many
J gene: TRBJ2-3
V gene: TRBV20-1
D gene: TRBD2
CDR3 protein: CSATTWRERTDTQYF
CDR3 DNA: TGCAGTGCCACCACCTGGCGGGAGCGAACAGATACGCAGTATTTT

clone size: many
J gene: TRBJ2-7
V gene: TRBV7-4
D gene: TRBD2
CDR3 protein: CASSFQNWAGGHLYEQYF
CDR3 DNA: TGTGCCAGCAGCTTCCAAAATTGGGCGGGAGGACACCTCTACGAGCAGTACTTC

clone size: -
J gene: TRBJ1-2
V gene: TRBV3-1
D gene: -
CDR3 protein: CASSQESRGGGYTF
CDR3 DNA: TGTGCCAGCAGCCAAGAATCCAGGGGAGGCGGCTACACCTTC

clone size: -
J gene: TRBJ2-6
V gene: TRBV9
D gene: TRBD1
CDR3 protein: CASSVFGDSSGANVLTF
CDR3 DNA: TGTGCCAGCAGCGTTTTTGGGGACAGCTCTGGGGCCAACGTCCTGACTTTC

clone size: many
J gene: TRBJ2-7
V gene: TRBV30
D gene: TRBD2
CDR3 protein: CAWSGSTSGDYEQYF
CDR3 DNA: TGTGCCTGGAGCGGCTCGACTAGCGGGGACTACGAGCAGTACTTC

clone size: -
J gene: TRBJ1-1
V gene: TRBV12-5
D gene: -
CDR3 protein: CASGLVTGGKAEAFF
CDR3 DNA: TGTGCTAGTGGTTTGGTAACGGGGGGAAAGGCTGAAGCTTTCTTT

clone size: few
J gene: TRBJ1-4
V gene: TRBV15
D gene: -
CDR3 protein: CATSRDAGTSNEKLFF
CDR3 DNA: TGTGCCACCAGCAGAGATGCAGGGACGTCGAATGAAAAACTGTTTTTT

clone size: few
J gene: TRBJ2-1
V gene: TRBV7-9
D gene: -
CDR3 protein: CASSLQGPEQFF
CDR3 DNA: TGTGCCAGCAGCTTGCAGGGGCCTGAGCAGTTCTTC

clone size: many
J gene: TRBJ2-2
V gene: TRBV6-1
D gene: TRBD2
CDR3 protein: CASTDTSGRSGELFF
CDR3 DNA: TGTGCCAGCACCGATACTAGCGGGAGATCCGGGGAGCTGTTTTTT

clone size: many
J gene: TRBJ2-7
V gene: TRBV30
D gene: -
CDR3 protein: CAWSGQVRGEQYF
CDR3 DNA: TGTGCCTGGAGCGGACAGGTTCGGGGGGAGCAGTACTTC

clone size: -
J gene: TRBJ1-2
V gene: TRBV24-1
D gene: -
CDR3 protein: CATSRGGFGYTF
CDR3 DNA: TGTGCCACCTCCCGAGGTGGGTTCGGCTACACCTTC

clone size: many
J gene: TRBJ2-7
V gene: TRBV4-1
D gene: TRBD1
CDR3 protein: CASSQLPGGAEQYF
CDR3 DNA: TGCGCCAGCAGCCAACTTCCAGGGGGCGCCGAGCAGTACTTC

clone size: many
J gene: TRBJ1-1
V gene: TRBV18
D gene: -
CDR3 protein: CASSADGSRNTEAFF
CDR3 DNA: TGTGCCAGCTCCGCCGACGGGTCGAGGAACACTGAAGCTTTCTTT

clone size: few
J gene: TRBJ2-4
V gene: TRBV4-1
D gene: -
CDR3 protein: CASSQVGGPLKGIQYF
CDR3 DNA: TGCGCCAGCAGCCAAGTCGGAGGGCCACTTAAGGGCATTCAGTACTTC

clone size: many
J gene: TRBJ2-1
V gene: TRBV28
D gene: -
CDR3 protein: CASSLLPPGGIEQFF
CDR3 DNA: TGTGCCAGCAGTCTCCTTCCCCCAGGAGGGATTGAGCAGTTCTTC

clone size: few
J gene: TRBJ1-1
V gene: TRBV6-2/TRBV6-3
D gene: TRBD1
CDR3 protein: CASSGIQGRTEAFF
CDR3 DNA: TGTGCCAGCAGTGGAATACAGGGGCGGACTGAAGCTTTCTTT

clone size: few
J gene: TRBJ2-1
V gene: TRBV19
D gene: -
CDR3 protein: CASSTGLSSYNEQFF
CDR3 DNA: TGTGCCAGTAGTACGGGTTTAAGCTCCTACAATGAGCAGTTCTTC

clone size: few
J gene: TRBJ1-2
V gene: TRBV30
D gene: -
CDR3 protein: CAWSVGRTSYYTF
CDR3 DNA: TGTGCCTGGAGTGTTGGCAGGACCTCTTACTACACCTTC

clone size: few
J gene: TRBJ2-7
V gene: TRBV4-2
D gene: -
CDR3 protein: CASSPPGTLSYEQYF
CDR3 DNA: TGTGCCAGCAGCCCCCCGGGGACCCTCTCCTACGAGCAGTACTTC

clone size: many
J gene: TRBJ2-2
V gene: TRBV20-1
D gene: -
CDR3 protein: CSARDRGTGELFF
CDR3 DNA: TGCAGTGCTAGAGATAGGGGTACCGGGGAGCTGTTTTTT

clone size: few
J gene: TRBJ2-5
V gene: TRBV14
D gene: -
CDR3 protein: CASSPGQSRQETQYF
CDR3 DNA: TGTGCCAGCAGCCCCGGGCAGTCACGCCAAGAGACCCAGTACTTC

clone size: -
J gene: TRBJ2-7
V gene: TRBV30
D gene: -
CDR3 protein: CAWSVLSGAYEQYF
CDR3 DNA: TGTGCCTGGAGTGTTCTTTCGGGGGCCTACGAGCAGTACTTC

clone size: many
J gene: TRBJ2-2
V gene: TRBV2
D gene: -
CDR3 protein: CASSAQGMVTGELFF
CDR3 DNA: TGTGCCAGCAGTGCTCAGGGGATGGTCACCGGGGAGCTGTTTTTT

clone size: many
J gene: TRBJ2-7
V gene: TRBV13
D gene: -
CDR3 protein: CASSSGTGFYEQYF
CDR3 DNA: TGTGCCAGCAGCTCTGGAACGGGGTTCTACGAGCAGTACTTC

clone size: many
J gene: TRBJ2-7
V gene: TRBV2
D gene: -
CDR3 protein: CASSRDGGDEQYF
CDR3 DNA: TGTGCCAGCAGTCGGGACGGAGGAGACGAGCAGTACTTC

clone size: few
J gene: TRBJ2-6
V gene: TRBV7-3
D gene: -
CDR3 protein: CASRREAGVLTF
CDR3 DNA: TGTGCCAGCAGACGAGAAGCGGGCGTCCTGACTTTC

clone size: many
J gene: TRBJ2-5
V gene: TRBV7-8
D gene: TRBD2
CDR3 protein: CASSLVGSGRSEETQYF
CDR3 DNA: TGTGCCAGCAGCTTAGTCGGTAGCGGGAGGTCCGAAGAGACCCAGTACTTC

clone size: many
J gene: TRBJ2-5
V gene: TRBV30
D gene: TRBD2
CDR3 protein: CAWRSGEETQYF
CDR3 DNA: TGTGCCTGGAGAAGCGGGGAAGAGACCCAGTACTTC

clone size: -
J gene: TRBJ1-3
V gene: TRBV7-2
D gene: -
CDR3 protein: CASKRAPSGNTIYF
CDR3 DNA: TGTGCCAGCAAGAGGGCCCCCTCTGGAAACACCATATATTTT

clone size: -
J gene: TRBJ2-2
V gene: TRBV6-5
D gene: TRBD2
CDR3 protein: CASSYGLEVNGELFF
CDR3 DNA: TGTGCCAGCAGTTACGGACTAGAAGTGAACGGGGAGCTGTTTTTT

clone size: many
J gene: TRBJ2-3
V gene: TRBV7-9
D gene: TRBD2
CDR3 protein: CASSYGLAGGNTDTQYF
CDR3 DNA: TGTGCCAGCAGCTACGGACTAGCGGGAGGGAACACAGATACGCAGTATTTT

clone size: many
J gene: TRBJ2-1
V gene: TRBV20-1
D gene: TRBD2
CDR3 protein: CSASEGLAGGTTYNEQFF
CDR3 DNA: TGCAGTGCGAGCGAGGGACTAGCGGGAGGGACCACCTACAATGAGCAGTTCTTC

clone size: many
J gene: TRBJ2-1
V gene: TRBV6-2/TRBV6-3
D gene: TRBD2
CDR3 protein: CASSTRTSGNYNEQFF
CDR3 DNA: TGTGCCAGCAGTACCCGTACTAGCGGTAACTACAATGAGCAGTTCTTC

clone size: many
J gene: TRBJ2-7
V gene: TRBV20-1
D gene: TRBD2
CDR3 protein: CSAVSVGRSYEQYF
CDR3 DNA: TGCAGTGCTGTCTCCGTCGGGAGGTCCTACGAGCAGTACTTC

clone size: -
J gene: TRBJ1-1
V gene: TRBV19
D gene: -
CDR3 protein: CASQFGNTEAFF
CDR3 DNA: TGTGCCAGTCAGTTTGGGAACACTGAAGCTTTCTTT

clone size: few
J gene: TRBJ2-1
V gene: TRBV10-1
D gene: TRBD2
CDR3 protein: CASSEFMGTSGSNEQFF
CDR3 DNA: TGCGCCAGCAGTGAGTTTATGGGGACTAGCGGGAGCAATGAGCAGTTCTTC

clone size: few
J gene: TRBJ1-2
V gene: TRBV27
D gene: TRBD1
CDR3 protein: CASWATGGFGYGYTF
CDR3 DNA: TGTGCCAGCTGGGCGACAGGGGGCTTCGGCTATGGCTACACCTTC

clone size: many
J gene: TRBJ2-2
V gene: TRBV6-6
D gene: TRBD1
CDR3 protein: CASSYSGGGYTGELFF
CDR3 DNA: TGTGCCAGCAGTTACTCAGGGGGCGGGTACACCGGGGAGCTGTTTTTT

clone size: few
J gene: TRBJ2-3
V gene: TRBV4-3
D gene: TRBD2
CDR3 protein: CASSQDTSGRTDTQYF
CDR3 DNA: TGCGCCAGCAGCCAAGATACTAGCGGGAGGACGGATACGCAGTATTTT

clone size: few
J gene: TRBJ2-7
V gene: TRBV10-2
D gene: TRBD2
CDR3 protein: CASRLAGGHYEQYF
CDR3 DNA: TGCGCCAGCAGACTAGCGGGAGGCCACTACGAGCAGTACTTC

clone size: few
J gene: TRBJ2-4
V gene: TRBV7-3
D gene: TRBD1
CDR3 protein: CASSLGTGAGNIQYF
CDR3 DNA: TGTGCCAGCAGCTTGGGGACAGGGGCTGGGAACATTCAGTACTTC

clone size: few
J gene: TRBJ2-2
V gene: TRBV7-6
D gene: -
CDR3 protein: CASSSSLAGTTGELFF
CDR3 DNA: TGTGCCAGCAGCTCCTCCCTGGCGGGGACGACCGGGGAGCTGTTTTTT

clone size: -
J gene: TRBJ2-1
V gene: TRBV6-2/TRBV6-3
D gene: -
CDR3 protein: CASSYRGGQFF
CDR3 DNA: TGTGCCAGCAGTTACCGGGGTGGGCAGTTCTTC

clone size: -
J gene: TRBJ2-1
V gene: TRBV6-1
D gene: TRBD2
CDR3 protein: CASTGGSHSEQFF
CDR3 DNA: TGTGCCAGCACTGGCGGGAGCCACAGTGAGCAGTTCTTC

clone size: many
J gene: TRBJ2-3
V gene: TRBV4-1
D gene: -
CDR3 protein: CASSQETWGTDTQYF
CDR3 DNA: TGCGCCAGCAGCCAGGAAACCTGGGGCACAGATACGCAGTATTTT

clone size: many
J gene: TRBJ2-3
V gene: TRBV5-1
D gene: -
CDR3 protein: CASSTDLSDTQYF
CDR3 DNA: TGCGCCAGCAGCACCGACCTCTCCGATACGCAGTATTTT

clone size: -
J gene: TRBJ2-2
V gene: TRBV13
D gene: TRBD1
CDR3 protein: CASSLGRDRGHTGELFF
CDR3 DNA: TGTGCCAGCAGCTTAGGGCGGGACAGGGGTCACACCGGGGAGCTGTTTTTT

clone size: few
J gene: TRBJ2-7
V gene: TRBV19
D gene: TRBD2
CDR3 protein: CASSMAAGDAYEQYF
CDR3 DNA: TGTGCCAGTAGTATGGCAGCGGGAGACGCCTACGAGCAGTACTTC

clone size: few
J gene: TRBJ1-2
V gene: TRBV14
D gene: TRBD1
CDR3 protein: CASSPIQGAAYGYTF
CDR3 DNA: TGTGCCAGCAGCCCTATACAGGGGGCGGCCTATGGCTACACCTTC

clone size: many
J gene: TRBJ1-1
V gene: TRBV30
D gene: -
CDR3 protein: CAWSPGGTEAFF
CDR3 DNA: TGTGCCTGGAGTCCCGGGGGGACTGAAGCTTTCTTT

clone size: many
J gene: TRBJ2-7
V gene: TRBV30
D gene: -
CDR3 protein: CAWSVEVNEQYF
CDR3 DNA: TGTGCCTGGAGTGTCGAGGTCAACGAGCAGTACTTC

clone size: many
J gene: TRBJ2-7
V gene: TRBV20-1
D gene: -
CDR3 protein: CSASGESGLEQYF
CDR3 DNA: TGCAGTGCTAGTGGGGAGTCGGGCCTCGAGCAGTACTTC

clone size: -
J gene: TRBJ1-2
V gene: TRBV18
D gene: TRBD1
CDR3 protein: CASSPKGANYGYTF
CDR3 DNA: TGTGCCAGCTCACCAAAGGGGGCCAACTATGGCTACACCTTC

clone size: few
J gene: TRBJ2-7
V gene: TRBV20-1
D gene: TRBD1
CDR3 protein: CSARRRGFYEQYF
CDR3 DNA: TGCAGTGCTAGGCGCAGGGGGTTTTACGAGCAGTACTTC

clone size: many
J gene: TRBJ2-3
V gene: TRBV20-1
D gene: TRBD2
CDR3 protein: CSAKVLAGGETSTDTQYF
CDR3 DNA: TGCAGTGCCAAAGTACTAGCGGGAGGGGAGACTAGCACAGATACGCAGTATTTT

clone size: many
J gene: TRBJ2-7
V gene: TRBV11-2
D gene: TRBD2
CDR3 protein: CASSWRVIGDYRSYEQYF
CDR3 DNA: TGTGCCAGCAGCTGGAGGGTGATAGGGGACTATCGGTCCTACGAGCAGTACTTC

clone size: many
J gene: TRBJ2-5
V gene: TRBV6-2/TRBV6-3
D gene: TRBD1
CDR3 protein: CASSYLRSDRDQETQYF
CDR3 DNA: TGTGCCAGCAGTTACCTCCGTTCCGACAGGGACCAAGAGACCCAGTACTTC

clone size: few
J gene: TRBJ2-3
V gene: TRBV4-1
D gene: -
CDR3 protein: CASNQQSGDTQYF
CDR3 DNA: TGCGCCAGCAACCAACAAAGCGGGGATACGCAGTATTTT